The clone carrying this T cell receptor (beta chain) occurred a few times. Antigen: not known. Amplification of TCR beta CDR3 regions used RNA as the template. Initially, a first-round RT-PCR of the TCR CDR3 employed the HTBI primer set. TCRdb recomputed calls from the multiplex PCR reads with MiXCR, one row per CDR3 protein. In the table there are about 700,000 distinct CDR3 sequences, around 13% of which are singletons. The data were obtained in a study of T cells in Graves' hyperthyroidism and ophthalmopathy. Study-level background: Peripheral blood collection took place at initial diagnosis, before any treatment.

This CDR3 has 13 residues. Germline loops: CDR1 SGHDN, CDR2 FVKESK. V was shortened by 1 base and J by 3 bases, with 7 bases between the two germline ends. Newly diagnosed hyperthyroidism patients aged 18 to 65 years had disease lasting under 2 months. Findings of the study overall: Most thyroid clonotypes expanded above 0.001 were also detected in blood.

The chain couples TRBV14 to TRBJ2-7; perhaps TRBD2 as D (6 bases). This clonotype was obtained from a woman aged 18-35 years with Graves' hyperthyroidism. Sequenced input: blood. CDR3 loop: CASSQGEDYEQYF. The DNA for the CDR3 is TGTGCCAGCAGCCAAGGGGAGGACTACGAGCAGTACTTC. The whole variable domain, remainder taken from reference TRBV14 and TRBJ2-7, is EAGVTQFPSHSVIEKGQTVTLRCDPISGHDNLYWYRRVMGKEIKFLLHFVKESKQDESGMPNNRFLAERTGGTYSTLKVQPAELEDSGVYFCASSQGEDYEQYFGPGTRLTVT.